One sample yielded the 29 T cell receptor beta chains listed below, sequenced in a study of cytomegalovirus exposure and HLA in healthy donors. Primers included in the PCR were 60 Vbeta and 13 Jbeta primers. Sequencing used immunoSEQ multiplex PCR; TCRdb keeps in-frame clones, though not all of them. The sample contains roughly 100,000 clones, 74% of which appear only once. The sequenced sample was PBMCs. The receptors stem from a man aged 50 to 60 in good health and CMV-seropositive.

Comments on this clone: An end of the junction differs from the germline gene, which may be a read error. The chain links TRBV6-5 to TRBJ1-1, with D unresolved. Germline V lookup: CDR1 MNHEY, CDR2 SVGAGI. CDR3 length equals 13 residues. CDR3 amino acids: CASSYSYNSEAFF. In nucleotides, the CDR3 is TGTGCCAGCAGTTACTCGTATAACAGTGAAGCTTTCTTT.

The chain uses TRBV2 and TRBJ2-7; D not resolved. Germline lookup yields CDR1 SNHLY and CDR2 FYNNEI. The CDR3 has 13 amino acids. The V gene lost 4 bases and the J gene lost 6 bases, with 13 bases spanning the gap. CDR3 sequence: CASSVETAGEQYF. DNA for the CDR3: TGTGCCAGCAGTGTGGAAACCGCAGGCGAGCAGTACTTC.

The chain has TRBV10-1 and TRBJ2-4; TRBD2 matches 8 bases. Germline CDR1 WNHNN, CDR2 SYGVQD (reference sequence). This CDR3 contains 15 residues. The trim removed 0 bases at V and 7 bases at J, leaving 5 bases unmatched. DNA for the CDR3: TGCGCCAGCAGTGAGTCAATTAGCGGGGTTAACATTCAGTACTTC. Translated: CASSESISGVNIQYF.

The CDR3 DNA follows: TGTGCCTCCATTCGACAGGGAAACACCGGGGAGCTGTTTTTT. Protein product: CASIRQGNTGELFF. V usage is TRBV19 and J usage is TRBJ2-2; 7 bases map to TRBD1. V gave up 11 bases and J gave up 2 bases; unmatched junction bases: 8. The germline V gene has CDR1 LNHDA and CDR2 SQIVND (reference sequence). The CDR3 has 14 residues.

The V call is TRBV28, the J call TRBJ2-1, with 14 bases lining up with TRBD2. This CDR3 comprises 16 residues. Trimming removed 6 bases from V and 4 bases from J; junction bases left unmatched: 5. Germline V lookup: CDR1 MDHEN, CDR2 SYDVKM. CDR3 sequence reads: CASRAGTSGGYNEQFF. CDR3 bases: TGTGCCAGCAGGGCTGGGACTAGCGGGGGATACAATGAGCAGTTCTTC.

This clone was picked up a small number of times. The rearrangement uses TRBV5-8 and TRBJ2-5; TRBD1 might be the D (6 bases). CDR1 and CDR2 (germline): SGHTS, YDEGEE. The CDR3 extends over 14 amino acids. V lost 6 bases, J lost 5 bases, and 17 bases lay in between. CDR3 loop: CASTLQGLRETQYF. The DNA of the CDR3 is TGTGCCAGCACCCTACAGGGCCTCCGGGAGACCCAGTACTTC.

The CDR3 sequence: CASSWPGLAGAGEQYF. Written as DNA, the CDR3 is TGCGCCAGCAGCTGGCCGGGACTAGCGGGAGCAGGGGAGCAGTACTTC. The chain has TRBV5-1 and TRBJ2-7, with TRBD2 identical over 14 bases. The CDR3 covers 16 residues. Trimming took 3 bases from V and 7 from J; bases not matched to a gene: 9. Germline assignment: CDR1 SGHRS and CDR2 YFSETQ.

The chain carries TRBV27 and TRBJ2-7, with 7 positions matching TRBD1. The CDR3 runs 17 residues. Unmatched junction bases numbered 14, after V lost 5 bases and J lost 1 base. Germline V gene lookup returns CDR1 MNHEY and CDR2 SMNVEV (reference sequence). The CDR3 spells CASSPRPLRGTSYEQYF. In nucleotides, the CDR3 is TGTGCCAGCAGTCCCCGACCCCTCAGGGGGACGTCCTACGAGCAGTACTTC.

This clone was picked up one time. The rearrangement joins TRBV2 to TRBJ2-5, with TRBD2 as a possible D gene (6 bases). The germline V and J ends were trimmed by 2 bases and 0 bases, with 10 bases remaining between them. Germline CDR1 is SNHLY and CDR2 is FYNNEI. The length of the CDR3 is 15 residues. The CDR3 DNA reads TGTGCCAGCAGTGAACAACTAGCTAACCAAGAGACCCAGTACTTC. It encodes CASSEQLANQETQYF.

The gene calls are TRBV11-2 and TRBJ2-5; the D call may be TRBD1 or TRBD2 (5 bases each). With the DNA end fitting TRBJ2-7 better, the J assignment may be wrong. The CDR3 has 14 amino acids. Germline CDR1 is SGHAT and CDR2 is FQNNGV. CDR3 sequence: CASSLLVVGGEQYF. Here the CDR3 DNA reads TGTGCCAGCAGCTTATTGGTGGTTGGGGGCGAGCAGTACTTC.

Notes on this clone: This sample also contains other DNA sequences that code for the same CDR3. The rearrangement joins TRBV5-1 to TRBJ2-1, with no clear D. V lost 0 bases and J lost 3, with 7 bases in between. This CDR3 is 14 amino acids long. Per germline, CDR1 SGHRS and CDR2 YFSETQ. CDR3 bases: TGCGCCAGCAGCTTGGGTGATAGCTACAATGAGCAGTTCTTC. Protein sequence: CASSLGDSYNEQFF.

J is TRBJ2-7 and V is TRBV5-1, with 13 bases identical to TRBD2. The ends lost 1 base at V and 9 bases at J; junction bases unmatched: 7. Germline CDR1 SGHRS, CDR2 YFSETQ. The CDR3 has 15 amino acids. The CDR3 DNA reads as TGCGCCAGCAGCTTGTCAGGACTAGCGGGAGTAGGGCAGTACTTC. This encodes CASSLSGLAGVGQYF.

The table lists this clone with a few counts. The chain is built from TRBV5-1 and TRBJ2-1; weak D call: TRBD1 (6 bases). The germline CDR1 and CDR2 sequences are SGHRS and YFSETQ. The CDR3 sequence is 14 residues long. The germline V and J ends were trimmed by 6 bases and 3 bases, with 13 bases remaining between them. CDR3 loop: CASNLKGDYNEQFF. The CDR3 nucleotides are TGCGCCAGCAACCTGAAGGGGGACTACAATGAGCAGTTCTTC.

The chain has TRBV5-1 and TRBJ2-3; TRBD1 matches 9 bases. CDR3 length: 17 residues. Germline values: CDR1 SGHRS, CDR2 YFSETQ. V gave up 1 base and J gave up 5 bases; unmatched junction bases: 11. CDR3 sequence: CASSLTTGGAGGDTQYF. CDR3 sequence (DNA): TGCGCCAGCAGCTTGACTACAGGGGGCGCGGGTGGAGATACGCAGTATTTT.

The rearrangement links TRBV10-2 to TRBJ2-5; 11 nucleotides match TRBD2. The CDR3 is 16 residues long. Germline V CDR1 and CDR2: WSHSY, SAAADI. Trimming took 6 bases from V and 1 from J; bases not matched to a gene: 7. The CDR3 bases are TGCGCCAGCAGCGGGACTAGCGGACTTATCCAAGAGACCCAGTACTTC. This translates into CASSGTSGLIQETQYF.

The V call is TRBV2, the J call TRBJ1-1, with 8 bases that match TRBD1. The V and J ends lost 7 bases and 11 bases, in that order; junction bases with no gene match: 15. The germline V gene has CDR1 SNHLY and CDR2 FYNNEI. The CDR3 spans 14 residues. CDR3 region: CASTVLGQGSWAFF. In DNA form, the CDR3 reads TGTGCCAGCACTGTGCTAGGACAGGGAAGTTGGGCTTTCTTT.

V usage is TRBV6-5 and J usage is TRBJ1-1, with 7 bases aligning to TRBD1. The CDR3 has 14 amino acids. Per germline, CDR1 MNHEY and CDR2 SVGAGI. Trimming took 8 bases from V and 11 from J; bases not matched to a gene: 17. The CDR3 DNA reads as TGTGCCAGCGACAGCCCGGGACAGTTTTCTTGGGCTTTCTTT. Its translation is CASDSPGQFSWAFF.

CDR3 sequence reads: CASSESGLAGDHEQFF. CDR3 coding DNA: TGTGCCAGCAGTGAAAGCGGACTAGCGGGAGATCATGAGCAGTTCTTC. V gene TRBV25-1 combines with J gene TRBJ2-1; the match to TRBD2 covers 13 bases. CDR3 size: 16 residues. Per the germline V gene, CDR1 is MGHDK and CDR2 is SYGVNS. V lost 2 bases and J lost 8; bases outside the gene matches: 6.

The chain joins TRBV27 to TRBJ1-1; TRBD1 matches 7 bases. The CDR3 has 15 residues. From germline, CDR1 is MNHEY and CDR2 SMNVEV (reference sequence). V was clipped by 6 bases and J by 5 bases; unmatched bases: 12. The CDR3: CASSVLQGRGTEAFF. CDR3 nucleotide sequence: TGTGCCAGCAGCGTCCTACAGGGGAGAGGAACTGAAGCTTTCTTT.

The chain links TRBV27 to TRBJ2-7, with D hard to call. Germline values: CDR1 MNHEY, CDR2 SMNVEV (reference sequence). This CDR3 has 15 residues. Trimming stripped 0 bases from V and 0 bases from J, with 9 bases between. The CDR3 nucleotides are TGTGCCAGCAGTTTATCGGCACATACCTCCTACGAGCAGTACTTC. This sequence encodes CASSLSAHTSYEQYF.

A few counts support this clone. The chain is built from TRBV9 and TRBJ2-5, with a possible D match to TRBD1 (6 bases). The end of the DNA is better explained by TRBJ2-7, so the J call may be wrong. This CDR3 is built from 15 residues. CDR1 and CDR2 from the germline V gene are SGDLS and YYNGEE. CDR3: CASSVASRGIHEQYF. The CDR3 nucleotides are TGTGCCAGCAGCGTGGCGAGCAGGGGAATCCACGAGCAGTACTTC.

A word on this clone: At one end the junction does not follow the germline gene, possibly because of a read error. V is TRBV4-2 and J is TRBJ1-1; unclear D gene. Germline CDR1 is LGHNA and CDR2 is YNFKEQ. This CDR3 spans 13 amino acids. In DNA, the CDR3 is TGTGCCAGCAGCCAAGATTGGAACAGTGAAGCTTTCTTT. Residues: CASSQDWNSEAFF.

This chain joins TRBV12-5 and TRBJ1-4; 9 nucleotides match TRBD1. CDR1 is LGHNT and CDR2 is FRNRAP in the germline V gene. This CDR3 has 19 amino acids. J lost 5 bases, V lost 0 bases, and 13 bases had no gene match. CDR3 DNA: TGTGCTAGTGGTTTGGTATTAGGGTACCTCGGGACAGGGAATGAAAAACTGTTTTTT. Translation: CASGLVLGYLGTGNEKLFF.

The rearrangement uses TRBV11-2 and TRBJ2-7, with a tentative D call TRBD2 (6 bases). CDR1 and CDR2 from the germline V gene are SGHAT and FQNNGV. Trimming shortened V by 5 bases and J by 2 bases, and 13 bases separated the two germline ends. This CDR3 is built from 14 residues. The CDR3 region is CASSAGRFPYEQYF. Here the CDR3 DNA reads TGTGCCAGCAGCGCGGGACGGTTCCCCTACGAGCAGTACTTC.

This clone has more than one count but fewer than ten. The chain links TRBV6-5 to TRBJ2-7; 11 bases map to TRBD1. Germline trimming cut 5 bases from V and 6 bases from J; bases unmatched to any gene: 6. Germline CDR1 is MNHEY and CDR2 is SVGAGI. The CDR3 sequence is 14 residues long. The CDR3 region has the DNA TGTGCCAGCAGTACTCGGACAGGGGGCAGCGAGCAGTACTTC. This sequence encodes CASSTRTGGSEQYF.

This chain uses TRBV6-5 with TRBJ2-3; TRBD2 matches at 10 bases. The germline gives CDR1 MNHEY, CDR2 SVGAGI. The CDR3 covers 15 residues. V dropped 8 bases and J dropped 2; count of bases not matched to a gene: 7. The chain's CDR3 is CASGGTSAFTDTQYF. The CDR3 bases are TGTGCCAGCGGGGGGACTAGCGCCTTCACAGATACGCAGTATTTT.

This chain joins TRBV2 and TRBJ2-3, with 10 positions matching TRBD2. There are 15 residues in the CDR3. V trimming: 2 bases; J trimming: 2 bases; junction bases outside the gene matches: 1. Germline CDR1 and CDR2: SNHLY and FYNNEI. In DNA form, the CDR3 reads TGTGCCAGCAGTGAACTAGCGGGGGCCACAGATACGCAGTATTTT. It translates to CASSELAGATDTQYF.

The CDR3 DNA sequence: TGCGCCAGCAGTCCTGGCAGGGGGCCCGACACTGAAGCTTTCTTT. It codes for CASSPGRGPDTEAFF. The V gene is TRBV4-1, the J gene TRBJ1-1, with 8 bases fitting TRBD1. V shed 6 bases and J 3 bases; nucleotides not matched to a gene: 9. The CDR3 has 15 amino acids. Looked up from germline, CDR1 is MGHRA and CDR2 is YSYEKL.

The rearrangement links TRBV5-1 to TRBJ2-5; 9 bases line up with TRBD1. V lost 4 bases, J lost 2 bases, and 0 bases stayed unmatched. The germline V gene has CDR1 SGHRS and CDR2 YFSETQ. The CDR3 consists of 13 residues. For the CDR3, the DNA is TGCGCCAGCAGCGGACAGGGGCAAGAGACCCAGTACTTC. This translates into CASSGQGQETQYF.